This T cell receptor beta chain was identified during a study of shared clonotypes between healthy human individuals (TCRdb year 2020). About the study as a whole: The cohort included a few men and a couple of women between 18 and 49 years of age. For each donor, three plates each were used for CD4 naive and CD4 memory, two plates were used for CD8 naive, and one plate was used for CD8 memory. Per donor, leukapheresis produced somewhere between about 0.94 and 9 billion PBMCs. Different laboratories and diverse techniques were used to prepare libraries and sequence TCR repertoires, to increase sequencing depth and limit assay-specific biases. The study deeply sequenced blood TCR repertoires of about five healthy adults to estimate repertoire size and the extent of clonotype sharing between individuals. Findings and caveats that apply to the study as a whole: Based on pairwise subsampling, the degree of clonotype sharing among donors was expected to be affected by sequencing depth. Because the study included a small number of donors, the genetic and exposure-history diversity represented was limited. Even with the large sequencing depth, rarefaction of the sorted-subset datasets indicated that sequencing was incomplete. Estimated clonotype richness was generally larger for naive than for memory subsets. Compared with non-shared clonotypes, the clonotypes found in all four sorted-subset donors had higher generation probabilities. When a handful of donors were compared, the shared fraction of clonotypes was around 5.1% for naive CD4, roughly 3.3% for naive CD8, more than 2% for memory CD4, and around 0.4% for memory CD8. Only blood was sampled, and tissue TCR repertoires likely differ from those in blood.

TCR CDR3 regions were amplified from genomic DNA by multiplex PCR using the deep immunoSEQ assay. Extracted genomic DNA from each cell subset was spread evenly across all wells of several immunoSEQ 96-well plates, with each plate serving as a replicate. For sorted subsets, about 210 ng of genomic DNA, equivalent to some 33,000 T cell genomes, went into each replicate PCR. Purified libraries were quantified with a Qubit 3.0 fluorometer, sized on a Bioanalyzer 2100, and re-quantified with the KAPA Library Quantification kit. Every immunoSEQ 96-well plate was sequenced on a dedicated single-read 150-cycle Illumina NextSeq 550 flow cell. The study's own analysis went as follows. Because the immunoSEQ output included only junctional sequences and no quality scores, the filtering could not be the same as the filtering used for full-length reads. To assign V/J genes and CDR3, sequences were annotated using PyIR, a Python wrapper for IgBLAST v1.9, with IMGT germline references. Reads with weak V/J assignments (E-value above 1e-6), missing CDR3, stop codons, out-of-frame junctions, or ambiguous translated residues were removed. A V3J clonotype was defined by an identical inferred V gene, J gene, and CDR3 amino acid sequence. The percentage overlap between two repertoires was calculated by dividing the number of shared unique clonotypes by the size of the smaller repertoire. RTK rarefaction, the Chao1 estimator, and Recon v2.1 estimates of unobserved clonotypes were used to assess repertoire richness. OLGA was used to compute generation probabilities for all TCRbeta clonotypes that the gDNA method yielded from a handful of donors. Drawn from immuneACCESS, this table holds only the in-frame rearrangements with V and J called that TCRdb kept. Clones are partly lost; checked studies trace under half to an unresolved V gene and leave the rest unexplained. V and J calls and clone size are given by that table; D and trimming were obtained from the DNA. A total of fewer than 850,000 clones appear in this sample, around 72% of them only once. About 1.7% of the sample belongs to the ten largest clones.

As for this clone: Its antigen is not yet known. Nothing much larger sits one base from this clone, and base qualities are not available.

Donors were healthy HIV-negative adults with no recently reported acute infections or vaccinations. All donors were Caucasian adults living in Nashville, Tennessee, USA. CD4+ T cells were enriched through magnetic negative selection, after which naive cells were positively selected on CD45RA and the remaining negative fraction served as the memory subset. Blood was collected by leukapheresis, and PBMCs were isolated by Ficoll-Histopaque density gradient centrifugation and then cryopreserved in liquid nitrogen vapor phase. Analytical flow cytometry was used to check the purity and quantity of every magnetically sorted T cell population. Genomic DNA was isolated from each sorted fraction and quantified by UV absorbance on a Nanodrop 2000c. CDR1 and CDR2 are read off the germline V gene (reference sequence) as SEHNR and FQNEAQ. From its cysteine to its phenylalanine, the CDR3 spans 15 amino acids. The retained sequence is limited to the CDR3, 45 bases, with the frame set at the first base. The germline ends are 18 bases apart after V is trimmed by 3 bases and J by 6 bases.

The sequence derives from a woman in her 30s in good health. Source material: memory CD4+ T cells sorted from blood. Taken with the paper, the label for cell subset or site translates to: CD45RA-negative fraction. The chain was built from TRBV7-9 and TRBJ2-7; the D segment cannot be called with confidence. The DNA is as follows: TGTGCCAGCAGCTTGGAGTCTGCTGGCAACTTCGAGCAGTACTTC. Its product reads: CASSLESAGNFEQYF.